Listed below are T cell receptor beta chains from one sample, sequenced in a study of STAT3 mutations in large granular lymphocyte leukemia. Generated by immunoSEQ multiplex PCR, the TCRdb table keeps only in-frame clones and is missing some. The sample includes about 7,000 clones, approximately 57% seen only once; the top ten take under 80%. Specimen: peripheral blood mononuclear cells. The receptors stem from a boy younger than 18 with T-cell large granular lymphocyte leukemia. Some clones in this sample may be carry-over from other donors' samples. The CDR3 runs from the conserved cysteine through the conserved F or W. A D gene is named only where the DNA matches it firmly. The size field is filled for only some rows; it gives once, few, many or a size class.

d_call: .; j_call: TRBJ1-2; v_call: TRBV18; clone_size: .; cdr3_nt: TGTGCCAGCTCCACAGACAGGACTACCTATGGCTACACCTTC; cdr3_aa: CASSTDRTTYGYTF
d_call: TRBD1; j_call: TRBJ1-6; v_call: TRBV5-4; clone_size: .; cdr3_nt: TGTGCCAGCAGCCCAACCCAGGGGGTTAATTCACCCCTCCACTTT; cdr3_aa: CASSPTQGVNSPLHF
d_call: TRBD2; j_call: TRBJ2-7; v_call: TRBV29-1; clone_size: .; cdr3_nt: TGCAGCGTTCTTAGCGGGAGTAGGTACGAGCAGTACTTC; cdr3_aa: CSVLSGSRYEQYF
d_call: .; j_call: TRBJ2-1; v_call: TRBV18; clone_size: .; cdr3_nt: TGTGCCAGCTCACCGGCAGCTTACAATGAGCAGTTCTTC; cdr3_aa: CASSPAAYNEQFF
d_call: TRBD1; j_call: TRBJ1-4; v_call: TRBV7-9; clone_size: .; cdr3_nt: TGTGCCAGCAGCCGGGACAGCAATAATGAAAAACTGTTTTTT; cdr3_aa: CASSRDSNNEKLFF
d_call: .; j_call: TRBJ2-5; v_call: TRBV30; clone_size: .; cdr3_nt: TGTGCCTGGAGTTGGGGGGGGCCCGACCACCAAGAGACCCAGTACTTC; cdr3_aa: CAWSWGGPDHQETQYF
d_call: TRBD1; j_call: TRBJ1-6; v_call: TRBV29-1; clone_size: .; cdr3_nt: TGCAGCGCCCTGGACAGGGAGGGCTCACCCCTCCACTTT; cdr3_aa: CSALDREGSPLHF
d_call: TRBD1; j_call: TRBJ1-1; v_call: TRBV18; clone_size: .; cdr3_nt: TGTGCCAGCTCAGTTAGCAGGGGGTCTGGCACTGAAGCTTTCTTT; cdr3_aa: CASSVSRGSGTEAFF
d_call: TRBD1; j_call: TRBJ2-5; v_call: TRBV5-6; clone_size: .; cdr3_nt: TGTGCCAGCAGCTGGACCGACAGGGGGTGGGAGACCCAGTACTTC; cdr3_aa: CASSWTDRGWETQYF
d_call: .; j_call: TRBJ2-7; v_call: TRBV5-6; clone_size: .; cdr3_nt: TGTGCCAGCAGCTTGGGACTAGAGAGCTCCTACGAGCAGTACTTC; cdr3_aa: CASSLGLESSYEQYF
d_call: TRBD1; j_call: TRBJ2-7; v_call: TRBV5-1; clone_size: .; cdr3_nt: TGCGCCAGCAGCTGGGACAGACCCTACGAGCAGTACTTC; cdr3_aa: CASSWDRPYEQYF
d_call: .; j_call: TRBJ2-1; v_call: TRBV15; clone_size: .; cdr3_nt: TGTGCCACCAGCAGAGGTCTATTTACGACTAGCTCCTACAATGAGCAGTTCTTC; cdr3_aa: CATSRGLFTTSSYNEQFF
d_call: TRBD2; j_call: TRBJ2-3; v_call: TRBV6-5; clone_size: .; cdr3_nt: TGTGCCAGCAGAGGACTAGCGGGAGTTGCAGATACGCAGTATTTT; cdr3_aa: CASRGLAGVADTQYF
d_call: TRBD1; j_call: TRBJ2-1; v_call: TRBV5-1; clone_size: .; cdr3_nt: TGCGCCAGCAGCCCCCTGGACAGGCCCGCAGGGCCTTACAATGAGCAGTTCTTC; cdr3_aa: CASSPLDRPAGPYNEQFF
d_call: .; j_call: TRBJ1-2; v_call: TRBV18; clone_size: .; cdr3_nt: TGTGCCAGCTCTCCTACATCAGCGCCTTCCTATGGCTACACCTTC; cdr3_aa: CASSPTSAPSYGYTF
d_call: .; j_call: TRBJ2-5; v_call: TRBV14; clone_size: few; cdr3_nt: TGTGCCAGCAGCCAAATTGGCACTCTGGCAGAGACCCAGTACTTC; cdr3_aa: CASSQIGTLAETQYF
d_call: TRBD1; j_call: TRBJ1-2; v_call: TRBV5-5; clone_size: .; cdr3_nt: TGTGCCAGCAGCTTGGGAGGGACAGCCAACTATGGCTACACCTTC; cdr3_aa: CASSLGGTANYGYTF
d_call: TRBD2; j_call: TRBJ2-5; v_call: TRBV7-9; clone_size: few; cdr3_nt: TGTGCCAGCAGCCTCGGACTAGAAGTGGAGACCCAGTACTTC; cdr3_aa: CASSLGLEVETQYF
d_call: .; j_call: TRBJ2-7; v_call: TRBV4-3; clone_size: .; cdr3_nt: TGCGCCAGCAGCCAATATAGCGGATCCTACGAGCAGTACTTC; cdr3_aa: CASSQYSGSYEQYF
d_call: .; j_call: TRBJ2-7; v_call: TRBV6-1; clone_size: .; cdr3_nt: TGTGCCAGCAGTGAAATGACGGGGGCCTCCTACGAGCAGTACTTC; cdr3_aa: CASSEMTGASYEQYF
d_call: .; j_call: TRBJ1-6; v_call: TRBV5-4; clone_size: .; cdr3_nt: TGTGCCAGCAGCGGGGACACGAGCTCCTATAATTCACCCCTCCACTTT; cdr3_aa: CASSGDTSSYNSPLHF
d_call: TRBD1; j_call: TRBJ1-3; v_call: TRBV30; clone_size: .; cdr3_nt: TGTGCCTGGAGCCGGACAGGGCCGAACACCATATATTTT; cdr3_aa: CAWSRTGPNTIYF
d_call: TRBD2; j_call: TRBJ2-7; v_call: TRBV18; clone_size: .; cdr3_nt: TGTGCCAGCTCCCCGGGAGGCCTGAGCTCCTACGAGCAGTACTTC; cdr3_aa: CASSPGGLSSYEQYF
d_call: .; j_call: TRBJ2-7; v_call: TRBV9; clone_size: few; cdr3_nt: TGTGCCAGCAGCCCAGATCCGGGACCCACAGGCTACGAGCAGTACTTC; cdr3_aa: CASSPDPGPTGYEQYF
d_call: TRBD1; j_call: TRBJ1-6; v_call: TRBV9; clone_size: few; cdr3_nt: TGTGCCAGCAGCGTAGAAGGCGGACAGGGGAATTCACCCCTCCACTTT; cdr3_aa: CASSVEGGQGNSPLHF
d_call: TRBD1; j_call: TRBJ2-7; v_call: TRBV7-9; clone_size: .; cdr3_nt: TGTGCCAGCAGCCCTCAACCGGGACAGGGGGCAAGGGGCTCCTACGAGCAGTACTTC; cdr3_aa: CASSPQPGQGARGSYEQYF
d_call: .; j_call: TRBJ2-5; v_call: TRBV11-3; clone_size: .; cdr3_nt: TGTGCCAGCAGCCAGACAGAGGAGACCCAGTACTTC; cdr3_aa: CASSQTEETQYF
d_call: .; j_call: TRBJ1-2; v_call: TRBV7-2; clone_size: few; cdr3_nt: TGTGCCAGCAGCTCGACCGGCAGTAACTATGGCTACACCTTC; cdr3_aa: CASSSTGSNYGYTF
d_call: .; j_call: TRBJ2-7; v_call: TRBV6-5; clone_size: .; cdr3_nt: TGTGCCAGCAGGTCCGACAGCGACTCGTGGGAGCAGTACTTC; cdr3_aa: CASRSDSDSWEQYF
d_call: .; j_call: TRBJ2-1; v_call: TRBV2; clone_size: .; cdr3_nt: TGTGCCAGCAGCCGGGACTCCGATGAGCAGTTCTTC; cdr3_aa: CASSRDSDEQFF
d_call: TRBD2; j_call: TRBJ2-7; v_call: TRBV9; clone_size: .; cdr3_nt: TGTGCCAGCAGCCGGGACCCCGGCGGGGGGGCCGGGGAGCAGTACTTC; cdr3_aa: CASSRDPGGGAGEQYF
d_call: .; j_call: TRBJ2-5; v_call: TRBV13; clone_size: few; cdr3_nt: TGTGCCAGCAGCTTACACAGGGCGCGAGCGGTAGAAGAGACCCAGTACTTC; cdr3_aa: CASSLHRARAVEETQYF
d_call: .; j_call: TRBJ2-5; v_call: TRBV27; clone_size: .; cdr3_nt: TGTGCCAGCAGTATTGGACGGGTAAAAGAGACCCAGTACTTC; cdr3_aa: CASSIGRVKETQYF
d_call: .; j_call: TRBJ1-5; v_call: TRBV28; clone_size: .; cdr3_nt: TGTGCCAGCAGGAACCAATTCCCCCTGGATCAGCCCCAGCATTTT; cdr3_aa: CASRNQFPLDQPQHF
d_call: .; j_call: TRBJ2-1; v_call: TRBV29-1; clone_size: .; cdr3_nt: TGCAGCGTTGGCAAACCAACCAATGAGCAGTTCTTC; cdr3_aa: CSVGKPTNEQFF
d_call: TRBD1; j_call: TRBJ2-7; v_call: TRBV7-2; clone_size: .; cdr3_nt: TGTGCCAGCAGCTTAGCCCCTGACAGGGCCACCTACGAGCAGTACTTC; cdr3_aa: CASSLAPDRATYEQYF
d_call: TRBD2; j_call: TRBJ2-3; v_call: TRBV18; clone_size: .; cdr3_nt: TGTGCCAGCTCACCCGGACTAGCGGGGACAGATACGCAGTATTTT; cdr3_aa: CASSPGLAGTDTQYF
d_call: TRBD1; j_call: TRBJ2-7; v_call: TRBV4-1; clone_size: .; cdr3_nt: TGCGCCAGCAGCCAAGCCGCGACAGGGGACTCCTACGAGCAGTACTTC; cdr3_aa: CASSQAATGDSYEQYF
d_call: .; j_call: TRBJ1-5; v_call: TRBV6-1; clone_size: few; cdr3_nt: TGTGCCAGCAGTGAACCTTGGACAGTCAATCAGCCCCAGCATTTT; cdr3_aa: CASSEPWTVNQPQHF
d_call: .; j_call: TRBJ1-5; v_call: TRBV7-9; clone_size: .; cdr3_nt: TGTGCCAGCAGCCCCCGGGAGGGCCAGCCCCAGCATTTT; cdr3_aa: CASSPREGQPQHF
d_call: .; j_call: TRBJ2-7; v_call: TRBV4-3; clone_size: .; cdr3_nt: TGCGCCAGCAGCGAACAGGCCTCCTACGAGCAGTACTTC; cdr3_aa: CASSEQASYEQYF
d_call: .; j_call: TRBJ2-7; v_call: TRBV29-1; clone_size: .; cdr3_nt: TGCAGCGTTTACACAGGGATTTACGAGCAGTACTTC; cdr3_aa: CSVYTGIYEQYF
d_call: .; j_call: TRBJ2-5; v_call: TRBV30; clone_size: .; cdr3_nt: TGTGCCCTTGGGAGGAGAGGGACCCAGTACTTC; cdr3_aa: CALGRRGTQYF
d_call: TRBD1; j_call: TRBJ2-7; v_call: TRBV6-5; clone_size: .; cdr3_nt: TGTGCCAGCACCCAGGGGGCAGCCGCACGAGAGCAGTACTTC; cdr3_aa: CASTQGAAAREQYF
d_call: .; j_call: TRBJ1-1; v_call: TRBV30; clone_size: .; cdr3_nt: TGTGCCTGGAGTGTATGGGGGGACGCTTTCTTT; cdr3_aa: CAWSVWGDAFF
d_call: TRBD2; j_call: TRBJ2-2; v_call: TRBV7-9; clone_size: .; cdr3_nt: TGTGCCAGCAGCGCGGGAGCGACCGGGGAGCTGTTTTTT; cdr3_aa: CASSAGATGELFF
d_call: TRBD1; j_call: TRBJ1-6; v_call: TRBV7-4; clone_size: .; cdr3_nt: TGTGCCAGCAGCCTACAACCTCGGGACAGACGGAATTCACCCCTCCACTTT; cdr3_aa: CASSLQPRDRRNSPLHF
d_call: TRBD1; j_call: TRBJ2-3; v_call: TRBV25-1; clone_size: .; cdr3_nt: TGTGCCAGCGGCGAGGGACAGGGGTTCATGGCAGATACGCAGTATTTT; cdr3_aa: CASGEGQGFMADTQYF
d_call: .; j_call: TRBJ2-2; v_call: TRBV7-8; clone_size: few; cdr3_nt: TGTGCCAGCAGCTGGACTACCGGGGGAGGGGAGCTGTTTTTT; cdr3_aa: CASSWTTGGGELFF
d_call: TRBD1; j_call: TRBJ2-7; v_call: TRBV5-6; clone_size: .; cdr3_nt: TGTGCCAGCAGCTTGGGGACAGGGGCCTCCGAGCAGTACTTC; cdr3_aa: CASSLGTGASEQYF